The clone carrying this T cell receptor (beta chain) has a handful of counts. The data stem from a study of cytotoxic CD8 clonotypes in ibrutinib-treated CLL. Study summary: About 24 partial and 2 complete responses; at median 68 months, about 14 remitted, about twelve progressed. Response sampling came at median approximately a year of treatment, ranging about 6 to 36 months. The average sample held around 260,000 productive templates and about 94,000 productive rearrangements.

Deep sequencing aimed at 1 in 200,000 to 1 in 1 million T cells' resolution. Generated by immunoSEQ multiplex PCR, the TCRdb table keeps only in-frame clones and is missing some. The table records some 47,000 clones, more than 55% of them present only once. This CDR3 region has 15 residues. The germline gives CDR1 LGHNA, CDR2 YNFKEQ. The V gene lost 0 bases and the J gene lost 5 bases, with 13 bases spanning the gap. The source material was PBMCs, sampled after 24 months of ibrutinib treatment. The TCR originated in a human donor with chronic lymphocytic leukemia. V is TRBV4-2 and J is TRBJ1-2; unclear D gene. The CDR3 nucleotides read TGTGCCAGCAGCCAAGATCTGGAGACCGCATATGGCTACACCTTC. Its protein is CASSQDLETAYGYTF.